These T cell receptor beta chains were read from a single sample in a study of graft-versus-host responses after intestinal transplantation. Clones were read by immunoSEQ multiplex PCR, and TCRdb kept only the in-frame ones, dropping some. The sample has 70,000 to 95,000 clones, approximately 92% seen once. The antigens of these receptors remain unknown. The sequences come from unstimulated CD8+ T cells sorted from spleen or lymph node cells, collected before transplant. Every receptor here comes from a human donor who was the organ donor for an intestinal transplant. Both conserved end residues are part of each CDR3. D genes are given only for firm matches. The size entry is marked missing in some rows and otherwise reads once, few, many or a size class.

.,TRBJ2-7,TRBV19,TRBD1,CASSIQGAQYEQYF,TGTGCCAGTAGTATTCAGGGGGCTCAGTACGAGCAGTACTTC
once,TRBJ2-1,TRBV13,.,CASSLGSVNEQFF,TGTGCCAGCAGCTTAGGTTCGGTCAATGAGCAGTTCTTC
.,TRBJ2-2,TRBV4-1,.,CASSPFGGPNTGELFF,TGCGCCAGCAGCCCGTTCGGGGGGCCGAACACCGGGGAGCTGTTTTTT
.,TRBJ2-3,TRBV27,TRBD2,CASSLGTSGRADTQYF,TGTGCCAGCAGTTTAGGGACTAGCGGGAGGGCAGATACGCAGTATTTT
once,TRBJ2-1,TRBV7-9,TRBD2,CASSFPAGVYNEQFF,TGTGCCAGCAGCTTTCCAGCGGGAGTCTACAATGAGCAGTTCTTC
.,TRBJ2-7,TRBV5-1,.,CASKPRPGDEQYF,TGCGCCAGCAAACCCCGACCGGGTGACGAGCAGTACTTC
.,TRBJ2-5,TRBV9,TRBD2,CASSAGVAGEGETQYF,TGTGCCAGCAGCGCCGGGGTAGCGGGGGAGGGGGAGACCCAGTACTTC
.,TRBJ2-2,TRBV28,TRBD2,CASNPGQGTTSGSWTGELFF,TGTGCCAGCAACCCCGGACAGGGGACTACTAGCGGGAGTTGGACCGGGGAGCTGTTTTTT
.,TRBJ2-1,TRBV11-3,.,CASSSTVGGAGNEQFF,TGTGCCAGCAGTTCCACGGTGGGGGGGGCGGGGAATGAGCAGTTCTTC
.,TRBJ2-5,TRBV28,TRBD2,CASSSTRWAGGLQETQYF,TGTGCCAGCAGCTCAACCCGGTGGGCGGGAGGGCTTCAAGAGACCCAGTACTTC
.,TRBJ1-1,TRBV4-2,TRBD1,CASSQVSPGTGNTEAFF,TGTGCCAGCAGCCAAGTCTCGCCCGGGACAGGGAACACTGAAGCTTTCTTT
.,TRBJ1-5,TRBV28,TRBD1,CASRPTTGESNQPQHF,TGTGCCAGCAGGCCGACGACAGGGGAAAGCAATCAGCCCCAGCATTTT
.,TRBJ2-7,TRBV27,TRBD2,CASSGGVGEQYF,TGTGCCAGTAGCGGGGGAGTCGGCGAGCAGTACTTC
.,TRBJ2-1,TRBV5-4,.,CASGSGDNEQFF,TGTGCCTCGGGGTCAGGGGACAATGAGCAGTTCTTC
.,TRBJ2-7,TRBV28,.,CASRLDSDLFYEQYF,TGTGCCAGCAGACTCGACTCCGACCTTTTCTACGAGCAGTACTTC
.,TRBJ2-7,TRBV5-4,TRBD2,CASSQGSGRYEQYF,TGTGCCAGCAGCCAAGGGAGCGGGAGGTACGAGCAGTACTTC
.,TRBJ2-3,TRBV7-9,.,CASSLPRPRGDTQYF,TGTGCCAGCAGCTTGCCCCGACCCCGAGGAGATACGCAGTATTTT
.,TRBJ1-1,TRBV15,.,CATSRDEVVTEAFF,TGTGCCACCAGCAGAGATGAAGTAGTCACTGAAGCTTTCTTT
.,TRBJ1-3,TRBV7-9,.,CASSYSGAGNTIYF,TGTGCCAGCAGCTACAGCGGGGCTGGAAACACCATATATTTT
.,TRBJ2-2,TRBV7-9,TRBD1,CASSLLTGTGVPGELFF,TGTGCCAGCAGCTTACTTACCGGGACAGGGGTTCCCGGGGAGCTGTTTTTT
.,TRBJ2-7,TRBV28,.,CASSFRGARIYEQYF,TGTGCCAGCAGTTTCCGGGGGGCGCGTATCTACGAGCAGTACTTC
.,TRBJ2-7,TRBV11-1,.,CASSFGETYEQYF,TGTGCCAGCAGCTTCGGGGAGACCTACGAGCAGTACTTC
.,TRBJ2-6,TRBV27,.,CASSGPGGANVLTF,TGTGCCAGCAGCGGTCCGGGGGGGGCCAACGTCCTGACTTTC
.,TRBJ2-7,TRBV19,.,CASSARGREFYEQYF,TGTGCCAGTAGTGCCCGGGGGCGGGAGTTTTACGAGCAGTACTTC
.,TRBJ1-4,TRBV5-6,.,CASSSMGSEKLFF,TGTGCCAGCAGCTCGATGGGGAGTGAAAAACTGTTTTTT
.,TRBJ2-3,TRBV21-1,.,CASSKGREREVGYTDTQYF,TGTGCCAGCAGCAAAGGTAGGGAGCGGGAGGTGGGGTACACAGATACGCAGTATTTT
.,TRBJ1-2,TRBV10-3,.,CAAGGGDYGYTF,TGTGCCGCGGGGGGGGGAGATTATGGCTACACCTTC
once,TRBJ2-5,TRBV7-8,TRBD2,CATHEREEPQYF,TGTGCCACCCACGAGCGGGAGGAACCACAGTACTTC
.,TRBJ2-7,TRBV13,.,CASSLGRSYEQYF,TGTGCCAGCAGCCTAGGTCGCTCCTACGAGCAGTACTTC
.,TRBJ2-1,TRBV19,TRBD2,CASSIGLAGSYNEQFF,TGTGCCAGTAGTATCGGTCTAGCGGGATCCTACAATGAGCAGTTCTTC
.,TRBJ2-7,TRBV4-3,.,CASSQETGGTYEQYF,TGCGCCAGCAGCCAAGAAACAGGCGGTACCTACGAGCAGTACTTC
once,TRBJ2-7,TRBV12-5,.,CASPEPEQYF,TGTGCTAGTCCGGAGCCCGAGCAGTACTTC
.,TRBJ2-2,TRBV9,.,CASSVGGNTGELFF,TGTGCCAGCAGCGTTGGCGGAAACACCGGGGAGCTGTTTTTT
.,TRBJ2-2,TRBV27,.,CASSLSGAVGELFF,TGTGCCAGCAGTTTATCGGGGGCGGTCGGGGAGCTGTTTTTT
.,TRBJ2-1,TRBV7-9,TRBD1,CASSLVTGDNEQFF,TGTGCCAGCAGCTTAGTGACAGGGGACAATGAGCAGTTCTTC
.,TRBJ1-5,TRBV19,TRBD1,CASSLSDRVKPQHF,TGTGCCAGTAGTCTTTCAGACAGGGTAAAGCCCCAGCATTTT
.,TRBJ2-7,TRBV19,.,CASSVADSSYEQYF,TGTGCCAGTAGCGTCGCGGACAGCTCCTACGAGCAGTACTTC
.,TRBJ2-5,TRBV4-1,.,CASSQDRRETQYF,TGCGCCAGCAGCCAAGATCGCCGGGAGACCCAGTACTTC
.,TRBJ2-7,TRBV5-8,.,CASSSGGRWPEPSYEQYF,TGTGCCAGCAGCTCGGGGGGCAGGTGGCCAGAACCATCCTACGAGCAGTACTTC